This T cell receptor beta chain originates from a study of beta chain features in type 1 diabetes. Study conclusions and caveats: Type 1 diabetes patients had TCRB CDR3s that were shorter (moderately but significantly so) in all four CD4+ subsets.

The CDR3 spans 14 residues. V shed 4 bases and J 5 bases; nucleotides not matched to a gene: 4. Germline V gene sequence: CDR1 SGHRS, CDR2 YFSETQ. This clone was observed a few times. Its antigen is unknown. CD45RO/CCR7/CD25/CD127/CD95/CD27 sorting isolated CD4+ naive, central memory, regulatory and stem cell-like memory cells. As every portion of the isolated RNA was reverse transcribed, the sequencing read expressed TCRB transcripts. Sequencing was performed with immunoSEQ multiplex PCR; in TCRdb, only in-frame clones are kept and a portion is missing. The sample lists approximately 170,000 clones; about 7.9% were seen once.

The J gene is TRBJ2-1, the V gene TRBV5-1; 9 bases match TRBD2. Sequencing was carried out using central memory CD4+ T cells from blood. The sequence was obtained from a man younger than 30 with type 1 diabetes. CDR3 nucleotides: TGCGCCAGCAGCCCACGACTAGCGGACAATGAGCAGTTCTTC. It yields the protein CASSPRLADNEQFF.